This T cell receptor (beta chain) is drawn from a study of T cell repertoires in cytomegalovirus infection. TCRdb redid the calling of the reads with MiXCR, one entry per CDR3 protein. This sample yields fewer than 65,000 distinct CDR3 sequences, of which around 18% are seen a single time; more than 20% belongs to the top ten. Concerning this clonotype itself: Its antigen is currently unknown.

The V end was cut by 1 base, the J end by 8 bases, with 11 bases between. This CDR3 region has 14 residues. Germline V gene lookup returns CDR1 SGHTA and CDR2 FQGNSA. The rearrangement links TRBV7-2 to TRBJ2-2; D gene uncertain. The receptor was isolated from a human donor in good health (CMV status not recorded). Some clones in this sample may be carry-over from other donors' samples. The material was CD8+ T cells from cultured PBMCs, obtained from culture after CMV antigen stimulation. The CDR3 coding sequence is TGTGCCAGCAGCTTAGAGCTGGGCCAAGGGGAGCTGTTTTTT. It yields the protein CASSLELGQGELFF. The variable domain in full, completed from reference TRBV7-2 and TRBJ2-2, reads GAGVSQSPSNKVTEKGKDVELRCDPISGHTALYWYRQSLGQGLEFLIYFQGNSAPDKSGLPSDRFSAERTGGSVSTLTIQRTQQEDSAVYLCASSLELGQGELFFGEGSRLTVL.